Shown below are 18 T cell receptor beta chains from a single sample sequenced in a study of blood T cells in healthy people across ages. A second 7 to 11 cycle PCR used barcoded and J-beta primers. TCRdb re-analysed the 5' RACE reads in MiXCR, keeping a single row per CDR3 protein. The table shows about 620,000 distinct CDR3 sequences, with roughly 21% occurring only once. The specimen was blood. These receptors came from a man aged 70 or older in good health.

This clonotype was picked up many times. This rearrangement joins TRBV15 to TRBJ1-4; D is ambiguous. V shed 3 bases and J shed 5 bases, with 10 bases lying between them. This CDR3 region has 14 residues. Germline V gene lookup returns CDR1 LNHNV and CDR2 YYDKDF (reference sequence). The CDR3 loop reads CATSRTTTNEKLFF. CDR3 bases: TGTGCCACCAGCAGGACAACTACGAATGAAAAACTGTTTTTT.

The chain is built from TRBV20-1 and TRBJ2-3; a possible D gene is TRBD2 (6 bases). Germline V gives CDR1 DFQATT, CDR2 SNEGSKA (reference sequence). The CDR3 runs to 15 residues. V was clipped by 4 bases and J by 0 bases, with 14 bases between them. DNA of the CDR3: TGCAGTGCTACCCCGGGAGAATCTAGCACAGATACGCAGTATTTT. It translates to CSATPGESSTDTQYF.

The chain recombines TRBV12-3 or TRBV12-4 with TRBJ1-2; D not certain. There are 13 residues in the CDR3. Trimming removed 1 base at V and 8 bases at J, with 11 bases between. DNA for the CDR3: TGTGCCAGCAGTTTAGGGACCACATCGGGCTACACCTTC. This gives the protein CASSLGTTSGYTF.

The chain employs TRBV5-5 and TRBJ1-4; D possibly corresponds to TRBD1 (6 bases). The CDR3 is 18 amino acids. Trimming removed 4 bases from V and 6 bases from J, with 25 bases in between. Per germline, CDR1 SGHKS and CDR2 YYEKEE (reference sequence). CDR3 in amino acids: CASSRYLPGATRDEKLFF. The CDR3 coding sequence is TGTGCCAGCAGCCGATATCTACCGGGGGCCACGCGGGATGAAAAACTGTTTTTT.

This clonotype has ten or more counts. The chain carries TRBV7-2 and TRBJ2-2; 7 bases agree with TRBD2. The CDR3 covers 15 residues. The germline V gene has CDR1 SGHTA and CDR2 FQGNSA. V lost 4 bases and J lost 1; bases outside the gene matches: 3. CDR3 in amino acids: CASSSSGGNTGELFF. The CDR3 region has the DNA TGTGCCAGCAGCTCTAGCGGAGGGAACACCGGGGAGCTGTTTTTT.

This clonotype showed up just a few times. The rearrangement links TRBV18 to TRBJ2-1; no reliable D call. The CDR3 has 13 amino acids. Per germline, CDR1 KGHSH and CDR2 LQKENI. V was clipped by 4 bases and J by 3 bases, with 7 bases between them. The CDR3 nucleotides are TGTGCCAGCTCACTTCCGAGCTACAATGAGCAGTTCTTC. Translated, it gives CASSLPSYNEQFF.

The sample holds a few counts of this clonotype. The chain links TRBV20-1 to TRBJ2-1; 13 nucleotides align to TRBD2. CDR3 length equals 18 residues. V was clipped by 5 bases and J by 8 bases; unmatched bases: 18. CDR1 and CDR2 (germline): DFQATT, SNEGSKA (reference sequence). The CDR3 reads CSAQRLDLGTSGADEQFF. The CDR3 DNA follows: TGCAGTGCTCAGCGATTAGACCTCGGGACTAGCGGGGCGGATGAGCAGTTCTTC.

The chain combines TRBV6-5 with TRBJ2-2; 7 bases are shared with TRBD1. The V gene's germline CDR1 is MNHEY and CDR2 SVGAGI. This CDR3 comprises 15 residues. Trimming cost V 2 bases and J 5 bases; bases outside gene matches: 5. This CDR3 reads CASSYALDRTGELFF. CDR3 in DNA: TGTGCCAGCAGTTACGCCCTGGACAGGACCGGGGAGCTGTTTTTT.

The chain is built from TRBV7-3 and TRBJ2-1, with 7 bases fitting TRBD2. Germline CDR1 SGHTA, CDR2 FQGTGA. J lost 2 bases, V lost 5 bases, and 15 bases had no gene match. This CDR3 contains 18 residues. As DNA, the CDR3 is TGTGCCAGCAGCCAACTCCTCCTAGCGGAGGCCCCCTACAATGAGCAGTTCTTC. Translated: CASSQLLLAEAPYNEQFF.

This clonotype was observed a handful of times. The chain is built from TRBV19 and TRBJ2-5; D is unresolved. The J call may be in error: the DNA end matches TRBJ2-7 better. CDR3 length: 11 residues. CDR1 is LNHDA, CDR2 SQIVND, per germline (reference sequence). The CDR3 region has the DNA TGTGCCAGTAGTATCAATGACGAGCAGTACTTC. The encoded protein is CASSINDEQYF.

The chain combines TRBV5-5 with TRBJ2-4; 10 positions agree with TRBD1. This CDR3 contains 15 residues. From germline, CDR1 is SGHKS and CDR2 YYEKEE (reference sequence). With 4 bases clipped from V and 1 base from J, the junction kept 2 bases outside the gene matches. The CDR3 coding sequence is TGTGCCAGCAGCAGACAGGGGGCCGCCAAAAACATTCAGTACTTC. Translation: CASSRQGAAKNIQYF.

The sample holds a few counts of this clonotype. A single base separates this from a much larger clone, so it may be a read error. The V gene is TRBV20-1, the J gene TRBJ2-5; TRBD1 agrees at 8 bases. CDR3 length: 12 amino acids. The germline CDR1 and CDR2 sequences are DFQATT and SNEGSKA (reference sequence). In DNA form, the CDR3 reads TGCAGTCCGAGGACAGGGATGGAGACCCTGTACTTC. This encodes CSPRTGMETLYF.

Comment on this clonotype: A single base separates this from a much larger clone, so it may be a read error. V and J are TRBV20-1 and TRBJ2-1; tentative D call: TRBD2 (6 bases). Germline V gene data show CDR1 as DFQATT and CDR2 as SNEGSKA (reference sequence). The CDR3 totals 16 residues. The V gene lost 0 bases and the J gene lost 7 bases, with 19 bases spanning the gap. CDR3 sequence: CSARDGGRGLGNEQFF. In DNA, the CDR3 is TGCAGTGCTAGAGATGGAGGACGGGGGTTAGGTAATGAGCAGTTCTTC.

The CDR3 bases are TGCAGCGTTGGGGGGGGAACTGACGGAGACACTGAAGCTTTCTTT. As protein: CSVGGGTDGDTEAFF. The chain combines TRBV29-1 with TRBJ1-1, with D perhaps TRBD1 (5 bases). Looked up from germline, CDR1 is SQVTM and CDR2 is ANQGSEA. CDR3 length: 15 residues. Trimming took 4 bases from V and 3 from J, leaving 18 bases between them.

This clonotype was seen more than once but under ten times. This chain connects TRBV5-1 to TRBJ2-1, with D possibly TRBD2 on 5 matching bases. The CDR3 is 15 amino acids. The V gene lost 0 bases and the J gene lost 1 base, with 8 bases spanning the gap. Germline CDR1 and CDR2: SGHRS and YFSETQ. The CDR3 DNA sequence: TGCGCCAGCAGCTTGGATCCGGGATCCTACAATGAGCAGTTCTTC. The encoded protein is CASSLDPGSYNEQFF.

In its sample, this clonotype was seen a few times. This sequence joins TRBV4-3 and TRBJ2-1; 10 bases fit TRBD2. This CDR3 has 15 residues. CDR1 and CDR2 from the germline V gene are LGHNA and YSLEER. J gave up 4 bases and V 3 bases, and 3 bases lay outside the gene matches. The CDR3 region has the DNA TGCGCCAGCAGCCAGACAGCGGGAGGGTACAATGAGCAGTTCTTC. This sequence encodes CASSQTAGGYNEQFF.

The sample holds a few counts of this clonotype. The chain combines TRBV5-1 with TRBJ2-5; 7 positions match TRBD1. The V gene end was trimmed by 3 bases and the J gene end by 5 bases; junction bases not matched to a gene: 4. The germline V gene encodes CDR1 SGHRS and CDR2 YFSETQ. There are 13 residues in the CDR3. CDR3 bases: TGCGCCAGCAGCTCGCAGGGGGATGAGACCCAGTACTTC. It is translated as CASSSQGDETQYF.

This clonotype appeared a few times. The chain couples TRBV5-5 to TRBJ2-3, with 9 bases lining up with TRBD2. The ends lost 2 bases at V and 4 bases at J; junction bases unmatched: 2. The CDR3 contains 14 residues. From germline, CDR1 is SGHKS and CDR2 YYEKEE (reference sequence). The CDR3 coding sequence is TGTGCCAGCAGCTTTAGCGGGAGCCCAGATACGCAGTATTTT. Protein sequence: CASSFSGSPDTQYF.